This TCR beta chain was captured in a study of blood T cell repertoires in COVID-19. About the research overall: Sites in the United States, Italy and Spain provided acute and convalescent COVID-19 samples. Sources were T cells, B-cell-depleted T cells, or PBMCs; the material itself was cDNA or gDNA.

This CDR3 is 14 amino acids long. Trimming pared 6 bases from V and 0 bases from J, leaving 6 bases between. Germline V CDR1 and CDR2: MNHEY, SMNVEV (reference sequence). In the original workflow: Using reference gene primer amplification, nucleated cell counts were estimated. Sequenced by immunoSEQ multiplex PCR; TCRdb stores in-frame clones only, minus some. V and J calls and clone size are copied from that table; D and trimming were computed from the DNA. The data show about 230,000 clones, with roughly 85% seen just once and about 12% held by the top ten. The gene calls are TRBV27 and TRBJ2-6; D possibly corresponds to TRBD1 (6 bases). This receptor was identified in a woman younger than 30 who had recovered from COVID-19. Input material: peripheral blood. The DNA of the CDR3 is TGTGCCAGCAGGGACAGCTCTGGGGCCAACGTCCTGACTTTC. It translates to CASRDSSGANVLTF.